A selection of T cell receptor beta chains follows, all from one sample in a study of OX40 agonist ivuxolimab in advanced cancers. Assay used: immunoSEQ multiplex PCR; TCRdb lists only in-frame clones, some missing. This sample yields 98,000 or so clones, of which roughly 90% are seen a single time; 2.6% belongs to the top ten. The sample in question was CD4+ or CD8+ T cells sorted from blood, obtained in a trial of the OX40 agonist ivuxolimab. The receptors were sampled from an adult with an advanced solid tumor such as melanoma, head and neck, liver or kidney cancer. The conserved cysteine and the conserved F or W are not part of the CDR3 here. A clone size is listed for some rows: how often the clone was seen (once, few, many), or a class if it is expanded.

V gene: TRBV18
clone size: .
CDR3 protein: ASSPPAGIEQY

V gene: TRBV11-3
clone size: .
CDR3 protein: ASSLGATSGHTGELF

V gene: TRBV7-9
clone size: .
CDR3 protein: ASSLYGAGGPDEQY

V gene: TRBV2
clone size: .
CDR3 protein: ASSPGTSGRVEQF

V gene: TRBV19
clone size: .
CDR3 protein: ASGSWDIQY

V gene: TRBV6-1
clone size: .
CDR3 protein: ASSGSAGVSNQPQH

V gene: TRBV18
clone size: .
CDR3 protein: ASSGSYEQY

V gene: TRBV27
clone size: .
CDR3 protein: ASRRDRGGGTDTQY

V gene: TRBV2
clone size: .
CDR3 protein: ASSDPGTAEAF

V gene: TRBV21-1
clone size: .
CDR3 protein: ASSKAMTGAAEQY

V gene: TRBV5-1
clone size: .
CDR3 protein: ASSLLAANTGELF

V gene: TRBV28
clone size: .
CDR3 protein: ASSWAGGYT

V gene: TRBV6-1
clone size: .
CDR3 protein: ASKLAPNTGELF

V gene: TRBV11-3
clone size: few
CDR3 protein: ASRVDRGRNEQY

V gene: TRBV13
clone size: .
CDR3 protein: ASSLSEGWNTEAF

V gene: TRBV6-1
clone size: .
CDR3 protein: ASSAQGYEQY

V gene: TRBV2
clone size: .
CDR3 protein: ASARLADTQY

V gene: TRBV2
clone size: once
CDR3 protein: ASSEGLAGINEQF

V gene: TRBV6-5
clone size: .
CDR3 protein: ASSKDQLSTGELF

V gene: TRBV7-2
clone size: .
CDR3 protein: ASSPITLAGADTQY

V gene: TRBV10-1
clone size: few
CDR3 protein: ASSTGYEQY

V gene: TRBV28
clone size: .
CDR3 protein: ASSSREAGFTGELF